The 9 T cell receptor beta chains in this list originate from one sample, sequenced in a study of cytomegalovirus exposure and HLA in healthy donors. Both 60 Vbeta primers and 13 Jbeta primers went into the PCR. TCRdb's copy holds only in-frame clones and misses some; the assay was immunoSEQ multiplex PCR. This sample has about 180,000 clones, with about 78% found just once. The sample was PBMCs. The origin of the receptors is a man in his sixties in good health and CMV-seronegative.

Many counts were recorded for this clone. Written as DNA, the CDR3 is TGCGCCAGCAGCGGGGGGATCGGCAATGAGCAGTTCTTC. Translation gives CASSGGIGNEQFF. V gene TRBV10-1 combines with J gene TRBJ2-1; 7 positions match TRBD2. CDR1 and CDR2 from the germline V gene are WNHNN and SYGVQD (reference sequence). The CDR3 is made up of 13 amino acids. J lost 6 bases, V lost 6 bases, and 5 bases had no gene match.

The chain couples TRBV7-8 to TRBJ1-2; D ambiguous. This CDR3 comprises 14 residues. V lost 5 bases and J 0 bases, leaving 10 bases between the germline ends. The V gene's germline CDR1 is SGHVS and CDR2 FQNEAQ. In DNA form, the CDR3 reads TGTGCCAGCAGCCCCGTGAGGACTAACTATGGCTACACCTTC. This translates into CASSPVRTNYGYTF.

On this clone: A junction end diverges from the germline sequence, so it may reflect a read error. The chain employs TRBV7-9 and TRBJ2-1, with D hard to call. The germline gives CDR1 SEHNR, CDR2 FQNEAQ (reference sequence). The CDR3 has 12 amino acids. The CDR3 region is CSSSSTRNEQFF. The CDR3, as DNA: TGTTCCAGCAGCTCCACGAGGAATGAGCAGTTCTTC. Supplemented by reference TRBV7-9 and TRBJ2-1, the full variable domain reads DTGVSQNPRHKITKRGQNVTFRCDPISEHNRLYWYRQTLGQGPEFLTYFQNEAQLEKSRLLSDRFSAERPKGSFSTLEIQRTEQGDSAMYLCSSSSTRNEQFFGPGTRLTVL.

V and J are TRBV11-2 and TRBJ2-3, with 7 bases lining up with TRBD2. The CDR3 covers 13 residues. Losses at the gene ends were 8 bases for V and 7 bases for J; bases not matched to a gene: 9. Germline CDR1 is SGHAT and CDR2 is FQNNGV. CDR3 nucleotide sequence: TGTGCCAGCGGAGTCAGCGGGGACCATACGCAGTATTTT. Its translation: CASGVSGDHTQYF.

The chain uses TRBV2 and TRBJ1-1; no definite D call. Per germline, CDR1 SNHLY and CDR2 FYNNEI. This CDR3 comprises 11 residues. Trimming shortened V by 6 bases and J by 3 bases, and 5 bases separated the two germline ends. In DNA, the CDR3 is TGTGCCAGCAGCCGAGACACTGAAGCTTTCTTT. Amino acid sequence: CASSRDTEAFF.

This rearrangement joins TRBV21-1 to TRBJ2-5; the table's D call TRBD1 went unverified against the DNA. TRBV21-1 constitutes a pseudogene. This CDR3 spans 13 amino acids. CDR3 in amino acids: CASSLTSGGRQYF. The CDR3 nucleotides read TGTGCCAGCAGCCTAACCTCAGGGGGCAGGCAGTACTTC.

V is TRBV5-1 and J is TRBJ1-2; D not certain. Germline V gene data show CDR1 as SGHRS and CDR2 as YFSETQ. The V gene lost 0 bases and the J gene lost 2 bases, with 11 bases spanning the gap. The CDR3 sequence is 15 residues long. The CDR3 region has the DNA TGCGCCAGCAGCTTGGCCCCGGACTCCAACTATGGCTACACCTTC. It specifies CASSLAPDSNYGYTF.

J is TRBJ2-3 and V is TRBV5-6; tentative D call: TRBD2 (6 bases). Per germline, CDR1 SGHDT and CDR2 YYEEEE. The CDR3 spans 16 residues. Trimming shortened V by 4 bases and J by 1 base, and 16 bases separated the two germline ends. The CDR3 region is CASSPKAEGGTDTQYF. Here the CDR3 DNA reads TGTGCCAGCAGCCCGAAGGCGGAGGGAGGCACAGATACGCAGTATTTT.

The V gene is TRBV27, the J gene TRBJ2-7; no reliable D call. Trimming pared 1 base from V and 0 bases from J, leaving 7 bases between. Germline V gene lookup returns CDR1 MNHEY and CDR2 SMNVEV (reference sequence). This CDR3 contains 14 residues. CDR3 coding DNA: TGTGCCAGCAGTTTATACAGTAGCTCCTACGAGCAGTACTTC. Encoded protein: CASSLYSSSYEQYF.